The 29 T cell receptor beta chains below all came from one sample that was sequenced in a study of breast tumors, draining lymph nodes, adjacent tissues. From the multiplex PCR reads, TCRdb called clonotypes with MiXCR, one entry per CDR3 protein. Here the sample spans approximately 47,000 distinct CDR3 sequences, roughly 23% being singletons. The specimen was breast tumor tissue. All receptors derive from a female donor with breast cancer. Some clones in this sample may be carry-over from other donors' samples.

This clonotype was seen at least ten times. The chain is built from TRBV7-9 and TRBJ1-2; the match to TRBD1 covers 7 bases. Germline V CDR1 and CDR2: SEHNR, FQNEAQ (reference sequence). The trim removed 1 base at V and 9 bases at J, leaving 11 bases unmatched. This CDR3 region has 15 residues. The CDR3 loop is CASSLEGQPFDSYTF. The CDR3 nucleotides read TGTGCCAGCAGCTTAGAGGGACAGCCCTTCGATAGCTACACCTTC. Filled out from reference TRBV7-9 and TRBJ1-2, the complete variable domain reads DTGVSQNPRHKITKRGQNVTFRCDPISEHNRLYWYRQTLGQGPEFLTYFQNEAQLEKSRLLSDRFSAERPKGSFSTLEIQRTEQGDSAMYLCASSLEGQPFDSYTFGSGTRLTVV.

Many counts were recorded for this clonotype. The V call is TRBV5-6, the J call TRBJ1-4; D might be TRBD1 (6 bases). The CDR3 has 15 residues. Germline assignment: CDR1 SGHDT and CDR2 YYEEEE. V was shortened by 6 bases and J by 7 bases, with 19 bases between the two germline ends. CDR3 amino acids: CASTFGAGAGEKLFF. CDR3 coding DNA: TGTGCCAGCACCTTTGGGGCAGGGGCTGGTGAAAAACTGTTTTTT.

This rearrangement joins TRBV12-3 or TRBV12-4 to TRBJ1-1; 9 nucleotides match TRBD1. The CDR3 is made up of 15 amino acids. The V and J ends lost 6 bases and 0 bases, in that order; junction bases with no gene match: 5. The CDR3 nucleotides read TGTGCCAGCAGGCCCGGACAGGGGATGAACACTGAAGCTTTCTTT. Its translation is CASRPGQGMNTEAFF.

This clonotype was seen repeatedly, ten times or more. The rearrangement links TRBV20-1 to TRBJ2-3; D is possibly TRBD1 (5 bases). V was trimmed by 6 bases and J by 2 bases, leaving 12 bases between them. Germline CDR1 DFQATT, CDR2 SNEGSKA (reference sequence). The CDR3 consists of 13 residues. CDR3 loop: CSASGYSTDTQYF. The CDR3 DNA sequence: TGCAGTGCATCAGGGTATTCCACAGATACGCAGTATTTT.

About this clonotype: An end of the junction differs from the germline gene, which may be a read error. The V call is TRBV12-3 or TRBV12-4, the J call TRBJ2-3; D unresolved. CDR3 length: 11 residues. CDR3 amino acids: CASSFTDAQYF. CDR3 bases: TGTGCCAGCAGTTTTACAGATGCGCAGTATTTT.

This clonotype was detected ten times or more. The V call is TRBV5-1, the J call TRBJ2-1; D tentatively reads TRBD1 or TRBD2 (5 bases each). This CDR3 is 15 amino acids long. CDR1 is SGHRS and CDR2 is YFSETQ in the germline V gene. The germline V and J ends were trimmed by 5 bases and 0 bases, with 12 bases remaining between them. The CDR3 sequence: CASSGDVSSYNEQFF. Written as DNA, the CDR3 is TGCGCCAGCAGTGGGGACGTTAGCTCCTACAATGAGCAGTTCTTC.

In its sample, this clonotype was seen once. The gene calls are TRBV2 and TRBJ2-6, with D unclear. V was pared by 6 bases and J by 0 bases, with 9 bases between. CDR1 is SNHLY, CDR2 FYNNEI, per germline. The CDR3 is 15 amino acids. The CDR3, as DNA: TGTGCCAGCAGGGCCAGAAGCTCTGGGGCCAACGTCCTGACTTTC. It is translated as CASRARSSGANVLTF.

The rearrangement joins TRBV20-1 to TRBJ1-1, with D maybe TRBD1 (6 bases). The CDR3 loop spans 14 amino acids. Trimming removed 0 bases at V and 4 bases at J, with 12 bases between. The germline gives CDR1 DFQATT, CDR2 SNEGSKA (reference sequence). This CDR3 is CSARDLGAVTEAFF. The CDR3 DNA reads as TGCAGTGCTAGAGATCTGGGGGCGGTCACTGAAGCTTTCTTT.

The table lists this clonotype with many counts. The chain uses TRBV27 and TRBJ1-6; no clear D gene. V lost 4 bases to trimming and J lost 5 bases, with 9 bases between them. The V gene's germline CDR1 is MNHEY and CDR2 SMNVEV (reference sequence). This CDR3 has 14 amino acids. The CDR3: CASSSAEDNSPLHF. Here the CDR3 DNA reads TGTGCCAGCAGTTCGGCAGAAGATAATTCACCCCTCCACTTT.

Turning to this clonotype: Its ends do not fully match the called genes, so a read error is possible. The V gene is TRBV4-1, the J gene TRBJ2-7; the match to TRBD2 covers 9 bases. The CDR3 contains 16 residues. Germline assignment: CDR1 MGHRA and CDR2 YSYEKL. Here the CDR3 DNA reads TGTGCCAGCAGCCAGGGGGGAATAGCGGGAGACTACGAGCAGTACTTC. Its translation is CASSQGGIAGDYEQYF.

The sample holds many counts of this clonotype. The rearrangement links TRBV20-1 to TRBJ2-5, with TRBD1 matching over 7 bases. CDR3 length equals 13 residues. V shed 1 base and J 5 bases; nucleotides not matched to a gene: 4. Germline assignment: CDR1 DFQATT and CDR2 SNEGSKA (reference sequence). The CDR3 DNA follows: TGCAGTGCTAGAGTGACAGGGTTGGAGACCCAGTACTTC. This translates into CSARVTGLETQYF.

This clonotype was picked up many times. J is TRBJ1-4 and V is TRBV29-1; D might be TRBD1 (5 bases). This CDR3 is 11 amino acids long. The V end was cut by 7 bases, the J end by 8 bases, with 11 bases between. Germline CDR1 and CDR2: SQVTM and ANQGSEA. CDR3 bases: TGCAGCGGTGGCGGGGGGGAAAAACTGTTTTTT. It yields the protein CSGGGGEKLFF.

This clonotype has more than one count but fewer than ten. The rearrangement uses TRBV27 and TRBJ2-4; possible D gene TRBD2, 5 bases. The CDR3 has 15 amino acids. The germline gives CDR1 MNHEY, CDR2 SMNVEV (reference sequence). The ends were cut back, 5 bases at V and 0 bases at J, with 11 bases in the middle. As DNA, the CDR3 is TGTGCCAGCAGTCAGGACTTCCGAGCCAAAAACATTCAGTACTTC. This sequence encodes CASSQDFRAKNIQYF.

This clonotype has at least ten counts. This chain connects TRBV24-1 to TRBJ2-2; D could derive from TRBD1 or TRBD2 (6 bases each). Trimming took off 2 bases at V and 6 bases at J, with 9 bases between the two ends. CDR3 size: 14 residues. The germline V gene has CDR1 KGHDR and CDR2 SFDVKD. The CDR3 loop is CATSDYREAGELFF. The CDR3 nucleotides read TGTGCCACCAGTGATTACAGGGAGGCCGGGGAGCTGTTTTTT.

Concerning this clonotype: A much larger clone sits a single nucleotide away, making a read error possible. The genes are TRBV25-1 and TRBJ1-6; D is undetermined. This CDR3 region has 12 residues. CDR1 and CDR2 from the germline V gene are MGHDK and SYGVNS. CDR3 DNA sequence: TGTGCCAGCAGTGAGTATAATCCACCCCTCCACTTT. It codes for CASSEYNPPLHF.

This clonotype was picked up many times. The chain is built from TRBV3-1 and TRBJ1-6; 11 bases are shared with TRBD1. This CDR3 is built from 14 residues. The junction had 2 bases not matched to a gene; V was cut back by 4 bases and J by 9 bases. Germline values: CDR1 LGHDT, CDR2 YNNKEL (reference sequence). The CDR3 spells CASSRTGGSSPLHF. The DNA of the CDR3 is TGTGCCAGCAGCCGGACAGGGGGCTCTTCACCCCTCCACTTT.

V is TRBV14 and J is TRBJ1-1; D unclear. The germline V gene encodes CDR1 SGHDN and CDR2 FVKESK. Trimming cost V 3 bases and J 3 bases, with 8 bases left between them. The CDR3 consists of 13 residues. CDR3 in amino acids: CASSQASYTEAFF. The CDR3 region has the DNA TGTGCCAGCAGCCAGGCCAGCTACACTGAAGCTTTCTTT.

This clonotype has at least ten counts. The gene calls are TRBV7-9 and TRBJ2-5, with a weak D call TRBD1 (5 bases). Trimming cost V 4 bases and J 7 bases, with 10 bases left between them. The CDR3 runs to 12 residues. CDR1 SEHNR and CDR2 FQNEAQ come from the germline V gene (reference sequence). The CDR3 protein is CASSSQALTQYF. In nucleotides, the CDR3 is TGTGCCAGCAGCTCACAGGCGTTGACCCAGTACTTC.

This clonotype was seen ten or more times. The chain links TRBV6-5 to TRBJ1-2; D is uncertain. The CDR3 extends over 14 amino acids. From germline, CDR1 is MNHEY and CDR2 SVGAGI. Trimming took 6 bases from V and 5 from J, leaving 16 bases between them. The CDR3 DNA is TGTGCCAGCAGATCTTCGGAAGGCGATTATGGCTACACCTTC. Its protein is CASRSSEGDYGYTF.

Worth noting for this clonotype: This may arise from a read error, as a much more abundant clone is one base away. J is TRBJ2-7 and V is TRBV18; 8 positions match TRBD1. The J call may be wrong; the DNA end is better matched by TRBJ2-1. This CDR3 region has 15 residues. Germline values: CDR1 KGHSH, CDR2 LQKENI. The CDR3 here is CASSPRPGGSYEQFF. The CDR3, as DNA: TGTGCCAGCTCACCACGTCCAGGGGGCTCCTACGAGCAGTTCTTC.

Comments on this clonotype: A much larger clone differs by one base, so this may be a read error. V gene TRBV6-5 combines with J gene TRBJ1-2; 9 bases are shared with TRBD1. Unmatched junction bases numbered 15, after V lost 6 bases and J lost 7 bases. The CDR3 covers 16 residues. Germline V gives CDR1 MNHEY, CDR2 SVGAGI. In DNA, the CDR3 is TGTGCCAGCAGAGGGCAGGACAGGGGATCTGCTGGTGGCTACACCTTC. Amino acid sequence: CASRGQDRGSAGGYTF.

About this clonotype itself: Just one base apart from a much larger clone, this may be a read error. The conserved phenylalanine or tryptophan normally closing the CDR3 is absent here, so this likely arose from a read error. The chain links TRBV12-3 or TRBV12-4 to TRBJ2-3; maybe TRBD1 (6 bases). This CDR3 is 15 amino acids long. The V end lost 5 bases, the J end lost 4 bases, and 16 bases lay between the germline ends. The CDR3 loop reads CASSPLGTGSDTQYL. CDR3 nucleotides: TGTGCCAGCAGTCCCCTTGGTACAGGGTCAGATACGCAGTATCTT.

This clonotype was recorded many times. The chain couples TRBV3-1 to TRBJ1-3, with TRBD1 matching over 9 bases. From germline, CDR1 is LGHDT and CDR2 YNNKEL (reference sequence). The J segment lost 3 bases and the V segment lost 6 bases, leaving 9 bases of the junction unmatched. This CDR3 region has 16 residues. CDR3 protein: CASRRSQGAGGNTIYF. The CDR3 region has the DNA TGTGCCAGCAGACGATCACAGGGGGCTGGTGGAAACACCATATATTTT.

This clonotype was seen ten or more times. The chain joins TRBV28 to TRBJ1-2; D is undetermined. The germline V gene has CDR1 MDHEN and CDR2 SYDVKM. The CDR3 spans 14 residues. V was shortened by 3 bases and J by 7 bases, with 15 bases between the two germline ends. CDR3 nucleotide sequence: TGTGCCAGCAGTTTGGGATCCAGATTGGCTGGCTACACCTTC. It encodes CASSLGSRLAGYTF.

The table lists this clonotype with a few counts. V is TRBV3-1 and J is TRBJ1-2, with D possibly TRBD1 on 5 matching bases. The CDR3 runs 17 residues. Germline CDR1 reads LGHDT; CDR2 reads YNNKEL (reference sequence). Trimming pared 3 bases from V and 4 bases from J, leaving 21 bases between. The CDR3 coding sequence is TGTGCCAGCAGCCACACCGGGACCGCCCTTCCCTCCTATGGCTACACCTTC. It yields the protein CASSHTGTALPSYGYTF.

This clonotype came up many times. The rearrangement uses TRBV20-1 and TRBJ2-5; TRBD2 agrees at 8 bases. J gave up 4 bases and V 5 bases, and 3 bases lay outside the gene matches. This CDR3 is built from 12 residues. Germline V gives CDR1 DFQATT, CDR2 SNEGSKA (reference sequence). The CDR3 region has the DNA TGCAGTGCTCTTGGACTAGCAGAGACCCAGTACTTC. Amino acid sequence: CSALGLAETQYF.

Concerning this clonotype itself: A junction end diverges from the germline sequence, so it may reflect a read error. The gene calls are TRBV2 and TRBJ2-2; TRBD1 or TRBD2 may be the D gene (5 bases each). This CDR3 is 15 amino acids long. The germline V gene encodes CDR1 SNHLY and CDR2 FYNNEI. CDR3 coding DNA: TGTGCCAGCACTACTGGGACCCCGAACACCGGGGAGCCGTTTTTT. Protein sequence: CASTTGTPNTGEPFF.

This clonotype was picked up a small number of times. A junction end diverges from the germline sequence, so it may reflect a read error. V gene TRBV5-6 combines with J gene TRBJ2-5, with D possibly being TRBD2 (7 bases). Germline assignment: CDR1 SGHDT and CDR2 YYEEEE. The CDR3 contains 14 residues. In nucleotides, the CDR3 is TGTGCCAGCAACTTGGCGGGGGCTAAAGAGACCCAGTACTTC. Its protein is CASNLAGAKETQYF.

This clonotype occurred many times. This chain connects TRBV6-1 to TRBJ2-7, with unresolved D. V shed 4 bases and J shed 4 bases, with 11 bases lying between them. There are 13 residues in the CDR3. Germline assignment: CDR1 MNHNS and CDR2 SASEGT. The chain's CDR3 is CASSVKGSYEQYF. DNA of the CDR3: TGTGCCAGCAGTGTTAAAGGGTCGTACGAGCAGTACTTC.